This T cell receptor (beta chain) was identified during a study of blood T cell repertoires in COVID-19. Study at large: From the United States, Italy and Spain came samples of acute and convalescent COVID-19.

Using immunoSEQ multiplex PCR, the repertoire was profiled, and TCRdb retains in-frame clones only, with some absent. The profile shows over 150,000 clones, approximately 83% of them singletons. V was pared by 8 bases and J by 3 bases, with 9 bases of the junction left unmatched. Germline assignment: CDR1 WSHSY and CDR2 SAAADI. This CDR3 spans 14 amino acids. The material sequenced was peripheral blood. The genes are TRBV10-2 and TRBJ2-5; 7 nucleotides match TRBD2. The sequence came from a woman at least 80 years old with acute or convalescent COVID-19. CDR3 bases: TGCGCCAGCCAGGGAGGGCTCGGGAAAGAGACCCAGTACTTC. Its protein is CASQGGLGKETQYF.